These 23 T cell receptor beta chains originate from one sample sequenced in a study of OX40 agonist ivuxolimab in advanced cancers. Method: immunoSEQ multiplex PCR; TCRdb's copy keeps in-frame clones and lacks some. The table has around 47,000 clones, 80% to 90% seen once. Sequenced here: CD4+ or CD8+ T cells sorted from blood, sampled in a trial of the OX40 agonist ivuxolimab. These receptors all stem from an adult with an advanced solid tumor such as melanoma, head and neck, liver or kidney cancer.

The V gene is TRBV5-1, the J gene TRBJ2-7, with D maybe TRBD1 (6 bases). Per the germline V gene, CDR1 is SGHRS and CDR2 is YFSETQ. Trimming took 2 bases from V and 0 from J, leaving 18 bases between them. CDR3 size: 17 residues. The CDR3 region has the DNA TGCGCCAGCAGCTTAGGTCCCAGACAGGACCTCTCCTACGAGCAGTACTTC. The encoded protein is CASSLGPRQDLSYEQYF.

V gene TRBV9 combines with J gene TRBJ1-2; possibly TRBD1 for D (5 bases). Germline CDR1 is SGDLS and CDR2 is YYNGEE. The CDR3 is made up of 15 amino acids. The V end lost 2 bases, the J end lost 3 bases, and 14 bases lay between the germline ends. CDR3 sequence: CASSVSGTEYYGYTF. The CDR3 DNA sequence: TGTGCCAGCAGCGTCTCCGGGACCGAGTACTATGGCTACACCTTC.

This chain joins TRBV11-2 and TRBJ2-1; D gene uncertain. Germline V gives CDR1 SGHAT, CDR2 FQNNGV. The CDR3 spans 11 residues. The V and J ends lost 4 bases and 8 bases respectively, with 6 bases between them. The CDR3 here is CASSYGHEQFF. The DNA of the CDR3 is TGTGCCAGCAGCTATGGACATGAGCAGTTCTTC.

The rearrangement joins TRBV6-1 to TRBJ1-1; 7 bases are a match to TRBD1. This CDR3 is 15 amino acids long. Germline V gene lookup returns CDR1 MNHNS and CDR2 SASEGT. J was trimmed by 2 bases and V by 4 bases; bases with no gene match: 7. This CDR3 is CASSGRTGVNTEAFF. In DNA form, the CDR3 reads TGTGCCAGCAGTGGACGTACAGGGGTCAACACTGAAGCTTTCTTT.

This chain links TRBV14 with TRBJ2-4; D not resolved. The germline V and J ends were trimmed by 2 bases and 9 bases, with 11 bases remaining between them. Germline CDR1 SGHDN, CDR2 FVKESK. The CDR3 extends over 13 amino acids. The chain's CDR3 is CASSQTAAAIQYF. The CDR3 DNA follows: TGTGCCAGCAGCCAAACAGCCGCTGCCATTCAGTACTTC.

The V and J genes are TRBV30 and TRBJ2-7, with D perhaps assigned TRBD1 or TRBD2 (5 bases each). This CDR3 contains 17 residues. The V gene's germline CDR1 is GTSNPN and CDR2 SVGIG (reference sequence). Trimming pared 2 bases from V and 4 bases from J, leaving 24 bases between. CDR3 sequence (DNA): TGTGCCTGGAGTCCTCCCGGCCGGAGGCTGGGGGTTTACGAGCAGTACTTC. Protein product: CAWSPPGRRLGVYEQYF.

This clone was detected only once. This chain links TRBV4-1 with TRBJ2-7; 12 bases align to TRBD1. Germline V gene data show CDR1 as MGHRA and CDR2 as YSYEKL. This CDR3 contains 15 residues. J gave up 7 bases and V 3 bases, and 7 bases lay outside the gene matches. The CDR3 DNA is TGCGCCAGCAGCCACCCGGGACAGGGGGCGGGAGAGCAGTACTTC. It translates to CASSHPGQGAGEQYF.

V is TRBV7-9 and J is TRBJ1-1; TRBD1 might be the D (5 bases). This CDR3 spans 15 amino acids. Germline loops: CDR1 SEHNR, CDR2 FQNEAQ (reference sequence). Trimming pared 2 bases from V and 1 base from J, leaving 11 bases between. CDR3 nucleotide sequence: TGTGCCAGCAGCTTAATCGCGGACACGAACACTGAAGCTTTCTTT. Its translation: CASSLIADTNTEAFF.

This sequence joins TRBV10-3 and TRBJ2-2, with D tentatively TRBD2 (6 bases). CDR3 length: 14 residues. V lost 0 bases and J lost 4, with 6 bases in between. In germline, CDR1 is ENHRY, CDR2 SYGVKD. CDR3 amino acids: CAISESGGTGELFF. Here the CDR3 DNA reads TGTGCCATCAGTGAGTCGGGGGGCACCGGGGAGCTGTTTTTT.

The chain is built from TRBV7-9 and TRBJ2-5, with TRBD1 identical over 7 bases. V was clipped by 2 bases and J by 3 bases; unmatched bases: 9. The CDR3 covers 16 residues. Germline-derived CDR1 and CDR2 are SEHNR and FQNEAQ (reference sequence). The CDR3 protein is CASSLSTGTAEETQYF. The CDR3, as DNA: TGTGCCAGCAGCTTATCCACCGGGACAGCTGAAGAGACCCAGTACTTC.

The rearrangement joins TRBV27 to TRBJ1-2; D is unclear. There are 14 residues in the CDR3. V lost 0 bases, J lost 2 bases, and 7 bases lay in between. Germline assignment: CDR1 MNHEY and CDR2 SMNVEV (reference sequence). Written as DNA, the CDR3 is TGTGCCAGCAGTTTATCAGGGCCCAACTATGGCTACACCTTC. It specifies CASSLSGPNYGYTF.

This chain links TRBV19 with TRBJ1-2, with no clear D. Trimming left V 8 bases short and J 8 bases short, with 15 bases between. The CDR3 totals 12 residues. Germline loops: CDR1 LNHDA, CDR2 SQIVND (reference sequence). CDR3 sequence reads: CASPTPDGGYTF. CDR3 bases: TGTGCCAGTCCGACACCCGATGGGGGCTACACCTTC.

The rearrangement uses TRBV15 and TRBJ1-3, with D unclear. Germline CDR1 and CDR2: LNHNV and YYDKDF (reference sequence). Trimming removed 5 bases at V and 6 bases at J, with 14 bases between. The CDR3 is 14 amino acids. The CDR3 region is CATSVGVPTNTIYF. In DNA form, the CDR3 reads TGTGCCACCAGCGTCGGGGTACCCACAAACACCATATATTTT.

V gene TRBV19 combines with J gene TRBJ1-3; D is possibly TRBD1 (5 bases). This CDR3 contains 13 residues. V was pared by 10 bases and J by 3 bases, with 13 bases between. Germline-derived CDR1 and CDR2 are LNHDA and SQIVND (reference sequence). The CDR3 nucleotides are TGTGCCACTGACCCCAGGGATGGAAACACCATATATTTT. Translated, it gives CATDPRDGNTIYF.

V gene TRBV30 combines with J gene TRBJ2-7, with D possibly TRBD2 on 6 matching bases. V was cut by 4 bases and J by 3 bases, with 13 bases left in between. The CDR3 consists of 13 residues. The V gene's germline CDR1 is GTSNPN and CDR2 SVGIG (reference sequence). CDR3 DNA: TGTGCCTGGAACCCCCCGGGGGACTACGAGCAGTACTTC. This codes for CAWNPPGDYEQYF. Filled out from reference TRBV30 and TRBJ2-7, the complete variable domain reads SQTIHQWPATLVQPVGSPLSLECTVEGTSNPNLYWYRQAAGRGLQLLFYSVGIGQISSEVPQNLSASRPQDRQFILSSKKLLLSDSGFYLCAWNPPGDYEQYFGPGTRLTVT.

Comments on this clone: The sample contains more than one DNA sequence encoding this CDR3. The V and J genes are TRBV5-6 and TRBJ1-1; 7 positions match TRBD1. Trimming at V came to 0 bases and at J to 4 bases, leaving 12 bases not matched to a gene. Germline CDR1 SGHDT, CDR2 YYEEEE. The CDR3 extends over 17 amino acids. The CDR3 coding sequence is TGTGCCAGCAGCTTGGCTTCCTCGGAGGGGGCGCTCACTGAAGCTTTCTTT. Its translation is CASSLASSEGALTEAFF.

The chain has TRBV5-1 and TRBJ2-5; the D call may be TRBD1 or TRBD2 (5 bases each). V lost 4 bases and J 5 bases, leaving 15 bases between the germline ends. This CDR3 is 14 amino acids long. CDR1 and CDR2 from the germline V gene are SGHRS and YFSETQ. The CDR3 DNA reads TGCGCCAGCAGCGAGGGTCCCAGGGAGGAGACCCAGTACTTC. Amino acid sequence: CASSEGPREETQYF.

The V call is TRBV27, the J call TRBJ1-2; D gene uncertain. The CDR3 length is 12 residues. CDR1 is MNHEY, CDR2 SMNVEV, per germline (reference sequence). The V gene lost 8 bases and the J gene lost 2 bases, with 9 bases spanning the gap. CDR3 region: CASLGSNYGYTF. The CDR3 bases are TGTGCCAGCCTCGGGTCCAACTATGGCTACACCTTC.

The rearrangement joins TRBV27 to TRBJ2-3; tentatively, D is TRBD2 (5 bases). V was clipped by 2 bases and J by 5 bases, with 14 bases between them. Germline lookup yields CDR1 MNHEY and CDR2 SMNVEV (reference sequence). The CDR3 sequence is 15 residues long. Written as DNA, the CDR3 is TGTGCCAGCAGTTTAGTCAGGCGAGGAGGAGATACGCAGTATTTT. This codes for CASSLVRRGGDTQYF.

The chain uses TRBV4-2 and TRBJ2-7, with a weak D call TRBD1 (5 bases). CDR3 size: 15 residues. V shed 1 base and J shed 1 base, with 11 bases lying between them. The germline V gene encodes CDR1 LGHNA and CDR2 YNFKEQ. Here the CDR3 reads CASSQGQGESYEQYF. The CDR3 coding sequence is TGTGCCAGCAGCCAAGGGCAGGGCGAATCCTACGAGCAGTACTTC.

This clone came up once. The V call is TRBV5-5, the J call TRBJ1-5; D unresolved. The CDR3 consists of 15 residues. V was trimmed by 4 bases and J by 4 bases, leaving 15 bases between them. Germline values: CDR1 SGHKS, CDR2 YYEKEE (reference sequence). Here the CDR3 reads CASSIEGGRNQPQHF. The CDR3 DNA follows: TGTGCCAGCAGCATTGAGGGAGGACGGAATCAGCCCCAGCATTTT.

The chain is built from TRBV19 and TRBJ1-1, with D unclear. This CDR3 is built from 13 residues. Trimming took off 1 base at V and 4 bases at J, with 7 bases between the two ends. The germline CDR1 and CDR2 sequences are LNHDA and SQIVND (reference sequence). The chain's CDR3 is CASSIGIRTEAFF. Here the CDR3 DNA reads TGTGCCAGTAGTATAGGTATCCGCACTGAAGCTTTCTTT.

This clone was recorded only once. The chain has TRBV6-5 and TRBJ1-4, with 8 positions matching TRBD1. V was pared by 4 bases and J by 8 bases, with 0 bases of the junction left unmatched. Germline CDR1 MNHEY, CDR2 SVGAGI. The CDR3 is 12 amino acids. CDR3 protein: CASSWTGEKLFF. CDR3 DNA: TGTGCCAGCAGTTGGACAGGGGAAAAACTGTTTTTT.